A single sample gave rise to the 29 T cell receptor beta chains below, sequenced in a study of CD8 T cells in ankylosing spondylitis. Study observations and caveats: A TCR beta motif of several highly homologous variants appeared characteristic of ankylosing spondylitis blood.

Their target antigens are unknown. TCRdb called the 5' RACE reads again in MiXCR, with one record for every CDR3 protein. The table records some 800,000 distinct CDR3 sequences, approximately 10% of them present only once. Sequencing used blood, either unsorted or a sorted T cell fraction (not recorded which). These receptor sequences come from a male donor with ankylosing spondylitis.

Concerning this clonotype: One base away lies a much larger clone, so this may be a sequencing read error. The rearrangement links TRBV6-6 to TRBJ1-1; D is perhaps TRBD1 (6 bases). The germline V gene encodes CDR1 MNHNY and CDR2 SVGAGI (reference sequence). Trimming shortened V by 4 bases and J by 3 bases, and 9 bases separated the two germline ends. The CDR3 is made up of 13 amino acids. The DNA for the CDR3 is TGTGCCAGCAGTTTCAGGGGCCACACTGAAGCTTTCTTT. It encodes CASSFRGHTEAFF.

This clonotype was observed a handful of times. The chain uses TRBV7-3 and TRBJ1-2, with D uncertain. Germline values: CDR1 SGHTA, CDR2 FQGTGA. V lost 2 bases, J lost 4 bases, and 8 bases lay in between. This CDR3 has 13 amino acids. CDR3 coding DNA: TGTGCCAGCAGCTTATACGACCTCTATGGCTACACCTTC. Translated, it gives CASSLYDLYGYTF.

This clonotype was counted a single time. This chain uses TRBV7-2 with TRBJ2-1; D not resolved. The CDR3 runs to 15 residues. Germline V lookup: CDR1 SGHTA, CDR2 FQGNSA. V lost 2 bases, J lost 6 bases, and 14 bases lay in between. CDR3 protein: CASSLLSWVANEQFF. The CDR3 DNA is TGTGCCAGCAGCTTACTAAGTTGGGTGGCCAATGAGCAGTTCTTC.

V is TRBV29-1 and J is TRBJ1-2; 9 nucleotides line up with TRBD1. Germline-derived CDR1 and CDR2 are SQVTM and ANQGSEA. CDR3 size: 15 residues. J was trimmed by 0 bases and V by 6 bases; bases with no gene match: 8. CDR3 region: CSVETGGASNYGYTF. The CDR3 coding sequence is TGCAGCGTCGAAACAGGGGGCGCTTCTAACTATGGCTACACCTTC.

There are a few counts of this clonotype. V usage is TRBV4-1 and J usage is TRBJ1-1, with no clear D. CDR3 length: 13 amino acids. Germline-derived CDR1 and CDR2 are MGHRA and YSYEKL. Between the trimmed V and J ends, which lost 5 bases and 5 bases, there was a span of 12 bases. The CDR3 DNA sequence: TGCGCCAGCAGCTCCCTGGGGAAGACTGAAGCTTTCTTT. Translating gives CASSSLGKTEAFF.

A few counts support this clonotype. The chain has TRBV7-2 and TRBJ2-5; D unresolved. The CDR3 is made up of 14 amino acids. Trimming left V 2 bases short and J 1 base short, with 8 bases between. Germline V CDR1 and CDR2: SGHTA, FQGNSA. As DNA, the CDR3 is TGTGCCAGCAGCTTACTCCGAATCCAAGAGACCCAGTACTTC. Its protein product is CASSLLRIQETQYF.

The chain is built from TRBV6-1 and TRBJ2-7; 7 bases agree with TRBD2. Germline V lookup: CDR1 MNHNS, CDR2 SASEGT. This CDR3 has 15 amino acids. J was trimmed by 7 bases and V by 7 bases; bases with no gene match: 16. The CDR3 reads CASTWEGRSPREQYF. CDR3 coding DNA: TGTGCCAGCACCTGGGAGGGGCGGAGCCCTCGGGAGCAGTACTTC.

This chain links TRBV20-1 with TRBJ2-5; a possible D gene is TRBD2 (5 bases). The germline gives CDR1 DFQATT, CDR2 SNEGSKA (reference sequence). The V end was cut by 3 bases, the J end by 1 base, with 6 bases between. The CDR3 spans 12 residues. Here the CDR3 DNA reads TGCAGTGCTAGGAGCGGCCAAGAGACCCAGTACTTC. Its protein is CSARSGQETQYF.

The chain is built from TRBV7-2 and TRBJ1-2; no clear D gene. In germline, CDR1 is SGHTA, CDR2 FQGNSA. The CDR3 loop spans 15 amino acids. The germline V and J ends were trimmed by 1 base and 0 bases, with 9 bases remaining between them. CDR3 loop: CASSLVILPNYGYTF. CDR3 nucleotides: TGTGCCAGCAGCTTAGTCATCCTTCCTAACTATGGCTACACCTTC.

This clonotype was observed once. The CDR3 bases are TGTGCCAGCAGCGTAGACCTTTTAGCCGAGAGCGACGAGCAGTACTTC. Translation gives CASSVDLLAESDEQYF. The rearrangement joins TRBV7-6 to TRBJ2-7; D unclear. There are 16 residues in the CDR3. Germline loops: CDR1 SGHVS, CDR2 FNYEAQ. The germline V and J ends were trimmed by 5 bases and 5 bases, with 22 bases remaining between them.

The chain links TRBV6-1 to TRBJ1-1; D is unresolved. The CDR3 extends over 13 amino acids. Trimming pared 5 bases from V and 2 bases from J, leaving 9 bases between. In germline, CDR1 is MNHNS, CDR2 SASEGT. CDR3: CASSTERNTEAFF. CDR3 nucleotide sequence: TGTGCCAGCAGTACAGAGCGTAACACTGAAGCTTTCTTT.

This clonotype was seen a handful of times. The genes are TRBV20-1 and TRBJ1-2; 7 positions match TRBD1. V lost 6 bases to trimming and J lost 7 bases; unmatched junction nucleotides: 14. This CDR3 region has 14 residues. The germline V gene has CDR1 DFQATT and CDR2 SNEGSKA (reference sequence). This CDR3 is CSAKPATGMSGYTF. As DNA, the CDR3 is TGCAGTGCAAAACCCGCGACAGGGATGAGTGGCTACACCTTC.

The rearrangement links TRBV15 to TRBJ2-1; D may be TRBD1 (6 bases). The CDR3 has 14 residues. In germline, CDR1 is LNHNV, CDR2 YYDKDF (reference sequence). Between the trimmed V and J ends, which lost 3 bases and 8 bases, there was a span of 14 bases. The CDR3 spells CATSRHRVEDEQFF. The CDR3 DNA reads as TGTGCCACCAGCAGGCACAGGGTGGAGGATGAGCAGTTCTTC.

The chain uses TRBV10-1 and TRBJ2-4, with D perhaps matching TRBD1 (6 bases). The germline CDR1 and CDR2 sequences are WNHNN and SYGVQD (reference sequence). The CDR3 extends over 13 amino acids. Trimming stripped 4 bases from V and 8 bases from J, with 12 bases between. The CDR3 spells CASSGAGVDIQYF. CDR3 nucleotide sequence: TGCGCCAGCAGTGGAGCAGGGGTAGACATTCAGTACTTC.

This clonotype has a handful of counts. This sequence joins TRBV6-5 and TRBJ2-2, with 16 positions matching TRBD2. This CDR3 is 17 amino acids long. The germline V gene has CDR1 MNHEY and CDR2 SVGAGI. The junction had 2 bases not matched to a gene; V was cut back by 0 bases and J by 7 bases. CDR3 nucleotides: TGTGCCAGCAGTTACTCGGGACTAGCGGGGGGGATCGGGGAGCTGTTTTTT. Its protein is CASSYSGLAGGIGELFF.

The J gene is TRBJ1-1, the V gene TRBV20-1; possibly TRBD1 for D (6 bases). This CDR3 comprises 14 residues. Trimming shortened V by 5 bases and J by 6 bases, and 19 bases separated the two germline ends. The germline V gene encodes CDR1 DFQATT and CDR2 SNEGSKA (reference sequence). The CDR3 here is CSASRSRGFAEAFF. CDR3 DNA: TGCAGTGCTTCCAGGTCCAGGGGATTCGCTGAAGCTTTCTTT.

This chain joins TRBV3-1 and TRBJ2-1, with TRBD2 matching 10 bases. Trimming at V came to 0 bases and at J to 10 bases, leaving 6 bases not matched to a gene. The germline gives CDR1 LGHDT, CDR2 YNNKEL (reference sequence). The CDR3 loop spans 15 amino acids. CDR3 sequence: CASSQELAGEAEQFF. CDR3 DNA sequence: TGTGCCAGCAGCCAAGAGCTAGCGGGAGAGGCGGAGCAGTTCTTC.

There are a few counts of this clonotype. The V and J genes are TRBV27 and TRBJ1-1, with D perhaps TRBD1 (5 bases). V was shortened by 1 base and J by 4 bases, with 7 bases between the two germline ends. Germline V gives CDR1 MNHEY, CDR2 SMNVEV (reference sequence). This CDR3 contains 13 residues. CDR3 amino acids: CASSLFGGTEAFF. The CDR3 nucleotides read TGTGCCAGCAGTTTATTCGGGGGCACTGAAGCTTTCTTT.

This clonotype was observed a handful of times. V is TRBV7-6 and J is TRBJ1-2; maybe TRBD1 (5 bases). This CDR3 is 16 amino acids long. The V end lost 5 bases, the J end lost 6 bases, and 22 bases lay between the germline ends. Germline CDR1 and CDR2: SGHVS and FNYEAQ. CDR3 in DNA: TGTGCCAGCAGCCCTCAATCCTGGGGGAAGGTTGATGGCTACACCTTC. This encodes CASSPQSWGKVDGYTF.

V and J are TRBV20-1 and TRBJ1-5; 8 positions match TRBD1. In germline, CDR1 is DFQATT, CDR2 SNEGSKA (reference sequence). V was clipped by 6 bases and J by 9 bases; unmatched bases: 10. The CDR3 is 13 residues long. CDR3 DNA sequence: TGCAGTGCAAGCCGGGACAGGAGTCGGCCCCAGCATTTT. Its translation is CSASRDRSRPQHF.

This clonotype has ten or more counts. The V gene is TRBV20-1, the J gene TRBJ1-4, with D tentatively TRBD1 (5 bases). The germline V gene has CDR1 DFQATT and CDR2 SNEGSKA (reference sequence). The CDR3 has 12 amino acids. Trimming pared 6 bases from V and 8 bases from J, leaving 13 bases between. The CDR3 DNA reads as TGCAGTGCAGGGGAAGGAGGAGAAAAACTGTTTTTT. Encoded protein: CSAGEGGEKLFF.

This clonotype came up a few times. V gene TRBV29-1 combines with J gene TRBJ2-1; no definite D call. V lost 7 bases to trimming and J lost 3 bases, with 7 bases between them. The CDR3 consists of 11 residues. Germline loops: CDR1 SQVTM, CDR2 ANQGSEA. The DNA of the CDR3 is TGCAGCGGATCCCGCTACAATGAGCAGTTCTTC. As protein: CSGSRYNEQFF.

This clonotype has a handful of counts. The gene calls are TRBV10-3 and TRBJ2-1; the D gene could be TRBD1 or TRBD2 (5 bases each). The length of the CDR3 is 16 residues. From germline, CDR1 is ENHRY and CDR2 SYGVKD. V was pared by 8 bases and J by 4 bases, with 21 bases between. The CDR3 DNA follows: TGTGCCATCTCCCCGGCCGGGACCTACCAATACAATGAGCAGTTCTTC. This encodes CAISPAGTYQYNEQFF.

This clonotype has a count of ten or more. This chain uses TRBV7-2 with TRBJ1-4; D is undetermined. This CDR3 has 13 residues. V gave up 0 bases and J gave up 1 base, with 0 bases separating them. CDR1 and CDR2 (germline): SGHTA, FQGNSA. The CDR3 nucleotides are TGTGCCAGCAGCTTAGCAACTAATGAAAAACTGTTTTTT. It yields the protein CASSLATNEKLFF.

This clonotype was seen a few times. CDR3 nucleotides: TGCAGTGCTAGCAGGTCCGGGGCCGCTTCTGGAAACACCATATATTTT. Encoded protein: CSASRSGAASGNTIYF. The gene calls are TRBV20-1 and TRBJ1-3; TRBD1 is a possible D gene (5 bases). V lost 3 bases to trimming and J lost 1 base, with 16 bases between them. Germline lookup yields CDR1 DFQATT and CDR2 SNEGSKA (reference sequence). The CDR3 totals 16 residues.

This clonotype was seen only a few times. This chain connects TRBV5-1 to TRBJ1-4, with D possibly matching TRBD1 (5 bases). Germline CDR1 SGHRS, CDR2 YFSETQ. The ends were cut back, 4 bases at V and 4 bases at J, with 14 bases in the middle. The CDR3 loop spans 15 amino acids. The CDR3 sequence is CASSAGTAFNEKLFF. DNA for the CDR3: TGCGCCAGCAGCGCGGGGACGGCATTTAATGAAAAACTGTTTTTT.

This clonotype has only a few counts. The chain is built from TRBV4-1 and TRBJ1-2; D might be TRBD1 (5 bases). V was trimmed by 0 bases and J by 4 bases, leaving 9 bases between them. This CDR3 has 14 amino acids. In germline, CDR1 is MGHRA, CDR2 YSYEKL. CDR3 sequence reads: CASSQDPGTYGYTF. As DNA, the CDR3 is TGCGCCAGCAGCCAAGACCCGGGGACCTATGGCTACACCTTC.

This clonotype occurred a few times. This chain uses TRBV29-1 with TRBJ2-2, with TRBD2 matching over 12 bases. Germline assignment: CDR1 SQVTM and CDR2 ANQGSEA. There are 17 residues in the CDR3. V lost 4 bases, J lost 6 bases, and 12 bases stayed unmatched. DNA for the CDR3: TGCAGCGTTGCCCAGACTAGCGGGAGAATAAGGGCCGGGGAGCTGTTTTTT. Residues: CSVAQTSGRIRAGELFF.

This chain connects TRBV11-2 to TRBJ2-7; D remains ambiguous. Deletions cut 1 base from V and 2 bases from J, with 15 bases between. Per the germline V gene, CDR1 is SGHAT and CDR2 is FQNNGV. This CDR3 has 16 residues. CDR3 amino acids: CASSLASQTFAYEQYF. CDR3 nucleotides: TGTGCCAGCAGCTTAGCCTCACAGACATTTGCCTACGAGCAGTACTTC.